This T cell receptor (beta chain) is from a study of post-analysis software for immune sequencing data. For the study at large: Relapsing-remitting, secondary progressive and progressive-relapsing forms made up the multiple sclerosis disease courses. Study-wide findings and caveats: Patients with multiple sclerosis recorded significantly lower normalized Chao1 diversity than controls, the study found. Roughly five TRBV segments were significantly more frequent in patients than in controls. TRBV5-6, TRBV5-1 and TRBV20-1 were among these segments.

Each TCR beta cDNA library carried unique molecular identifiers. Input populations of roughly 0.9 to 10 million T cells gave rise to about 480,000 cDNA molecules. TCRdb analysed the PCR reads with MiXCR anew, one entry per CDR3 protein. The table lists about 540,000 distinct CDR3 sequences, approximately 34% of them singletons, with 4.5% to 7.5% in the top ten. This CDR3 region has 12 residues. Germline loops: CDR1 DFQATT, CDR2 SNEGSKA (reference sequence). J was trimmed by 8 bases and V by 1 base; bases with no gene match: 1. The sample holds a few counts of this clonotype. Antigen unknown. The rearrangement uses TRBV20-1 and TRBJ2-1, with 8 bases matching TRBD1. Sequences were obtained from blood. The receptor was derived from a girl between 2 and 17 years old with multiple sclerosis. As DNA, the CDR3 is TGCAGTGCTAGAGGGACAGGGTATGAGCAGTTCTTC. Protein sequence: CSARGTGYEQFF.